This TCR beta chain was obtained from a study of blood T cell repertoires in COVID-19. This CDR3 comprises 19 residues. Per germline, CDR1 MNHEY and CDR2 SMNVEV (reference sequence). Trimming removed 3 bases from V and 2 bases from J; junction bases left unmatched: 11. Sequencing used immunoSEQ multiplex PCR; TCRdb keeps in-frame clones, though not all of them. The profile shows around 140,000 clones, 84% of them singletons. The material sequenced was peripheral blood. The source is a man in his sixties with acute or convalescent COVID-19. V and J are TRBV27 and TRBJ2-6, with TRBD1 matching over 9 bases. CDR3 sequence reads: CASSFLPGQGFAGANVLTF. In DNA, the CDR3 is TGTGCCAGCAGTTTCCTTCCGGGACAGGGATTCGCTGGGGCCAACGTCCTGACTTTC.